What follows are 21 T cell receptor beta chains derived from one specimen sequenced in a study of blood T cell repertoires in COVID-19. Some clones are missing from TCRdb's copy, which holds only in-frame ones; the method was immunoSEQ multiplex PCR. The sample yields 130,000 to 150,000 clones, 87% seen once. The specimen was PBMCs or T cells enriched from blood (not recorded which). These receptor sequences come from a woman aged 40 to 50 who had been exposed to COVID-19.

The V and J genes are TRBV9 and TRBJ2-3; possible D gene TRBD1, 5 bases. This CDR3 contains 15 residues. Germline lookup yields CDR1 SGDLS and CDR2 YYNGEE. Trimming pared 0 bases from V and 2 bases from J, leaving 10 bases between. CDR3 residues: CASSVVPGFTDTQYF. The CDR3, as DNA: TGTGCCAGCAGCGTAGTGCCAGGGTTCACAGATACGCAGTATTTT.

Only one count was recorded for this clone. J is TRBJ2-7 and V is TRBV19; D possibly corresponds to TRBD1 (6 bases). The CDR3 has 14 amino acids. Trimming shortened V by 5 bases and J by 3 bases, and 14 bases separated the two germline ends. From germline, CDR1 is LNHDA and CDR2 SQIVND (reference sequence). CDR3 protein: CASSSLRGSYEQYF. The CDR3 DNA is TGTGCCAGTAGTTCTCTGAGGGGGAGCTACGAGCAGTACTTC.

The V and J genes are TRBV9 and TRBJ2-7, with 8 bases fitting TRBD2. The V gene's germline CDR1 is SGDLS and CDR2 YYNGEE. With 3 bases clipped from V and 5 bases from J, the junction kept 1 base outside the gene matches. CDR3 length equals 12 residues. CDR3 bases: TGTGCCAGCAGCGGTAGCGGGAACGAGCAGTACTTC. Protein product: CASSGSGNEQYF.

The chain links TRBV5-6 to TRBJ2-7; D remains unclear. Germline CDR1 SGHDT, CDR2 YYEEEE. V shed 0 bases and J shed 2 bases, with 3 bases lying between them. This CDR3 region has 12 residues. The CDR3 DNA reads TGTGCCAGCAGCTTGGCCGCCTACGAGCAGTACTTC. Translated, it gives CASSLAAYEQYF.

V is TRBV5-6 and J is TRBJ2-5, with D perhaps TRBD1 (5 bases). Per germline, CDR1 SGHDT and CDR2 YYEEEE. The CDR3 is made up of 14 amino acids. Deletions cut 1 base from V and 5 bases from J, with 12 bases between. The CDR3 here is CASSLRAGIETQYF. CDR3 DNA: TGTGCCAGCAGCTTGAGGGCAGGGATCGAGACCCAGTACTTC.

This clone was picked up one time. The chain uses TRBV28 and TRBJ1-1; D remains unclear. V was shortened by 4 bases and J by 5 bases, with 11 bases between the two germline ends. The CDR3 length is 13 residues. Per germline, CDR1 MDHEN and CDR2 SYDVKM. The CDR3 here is CASSSPARTEAFF. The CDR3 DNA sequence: TGTGCCAGCAGTTCCCCGGCGCGGACTGAAGCTTTCTTT.

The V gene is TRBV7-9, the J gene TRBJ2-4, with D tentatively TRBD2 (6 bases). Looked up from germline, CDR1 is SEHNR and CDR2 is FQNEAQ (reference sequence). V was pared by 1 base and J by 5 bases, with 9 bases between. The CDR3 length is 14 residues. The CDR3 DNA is TGTGCCAGCAGCTTAGTGCGGGGCCAAAACATTCAGTACTTC. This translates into CASSLVRGQNIQYF.

The CDR3 DNA follows: TGCGCCAGCAGCCAAGCCCCGGGCAATCAGCCCCAGCATTTT. Its protein is CASSQAPGNQPQHF. V and J are TRBV4-1 and TRBJ1-5; unclear D gene. The germline V gene encodes CDR1 MGHRA and CDR2 YSYEKL. The CDR3 extends over 14 amino acids. The ends were cut back, 1 base at V and 2 bases at J, with 6 bases in the middle.

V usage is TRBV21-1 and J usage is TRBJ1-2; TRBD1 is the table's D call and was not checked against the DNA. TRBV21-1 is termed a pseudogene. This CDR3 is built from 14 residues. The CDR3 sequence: CASSTIGPDYGYTF. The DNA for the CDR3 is TGTGCCAGCAGCACGATTGGGCCAGACTATGGCTACACCTTC.

In nucleotides, the CDR3 is TGTGCCAGCAGTCCATGGCGGGGACGGAGCTCCTACGAGCAGTACTTC. The encoded protein is CASSPWRGRSSYEQYF. The chain uses TRBV27 and TRBJ2-7, with TRBD2 as a possible D gene (6 bases). Germline-derived CDR1 and CDR2 are MNHEY and SMNVEV (reference sequence). The CDR3 extends over 16 amino acids. V was clipped by 5 bases and J by 0 bases, with 17 bases between them.

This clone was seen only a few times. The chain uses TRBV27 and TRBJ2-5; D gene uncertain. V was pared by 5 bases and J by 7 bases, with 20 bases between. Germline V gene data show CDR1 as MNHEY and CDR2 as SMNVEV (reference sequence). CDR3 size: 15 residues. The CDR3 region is CASSALRQGRRTQYF. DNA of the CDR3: TGTGCCAGCAGTGCCTTACGACAAGGAAGAAGGACCCAGTACTTC.

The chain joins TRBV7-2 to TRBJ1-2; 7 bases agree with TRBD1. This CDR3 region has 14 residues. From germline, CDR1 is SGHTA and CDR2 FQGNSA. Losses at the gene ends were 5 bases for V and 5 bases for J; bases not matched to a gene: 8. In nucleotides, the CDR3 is TGTGCCAGCAGCCCAGACACAGGGGTTTATGGCTACACCTTC. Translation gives CASSPDTGVYGYTF.

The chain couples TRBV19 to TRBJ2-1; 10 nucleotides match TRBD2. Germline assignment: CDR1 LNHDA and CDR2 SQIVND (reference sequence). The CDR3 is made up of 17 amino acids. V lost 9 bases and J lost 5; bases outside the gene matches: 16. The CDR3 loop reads CASRGLLSGRLDNEQFF. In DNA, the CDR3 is TGTGCCAGCAGGGGGCTCCTTAGCGGGAGGTTGGACAATGAGCAGTTCTTC.

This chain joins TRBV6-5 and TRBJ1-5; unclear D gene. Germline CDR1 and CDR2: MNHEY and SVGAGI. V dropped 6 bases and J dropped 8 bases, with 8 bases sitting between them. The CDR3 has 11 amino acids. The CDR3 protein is CASRLTEPQHF. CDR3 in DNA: TGTGCCAGCAGGCTTACTGAGCCCCAGCATTTT.

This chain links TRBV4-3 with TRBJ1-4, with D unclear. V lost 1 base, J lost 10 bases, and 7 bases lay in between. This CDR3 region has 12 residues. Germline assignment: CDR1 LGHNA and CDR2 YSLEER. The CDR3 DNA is TGCGCCAGCAGCCAAGCCTCCGGAAAACTGTTTTTT. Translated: CASSQASGKLFF.

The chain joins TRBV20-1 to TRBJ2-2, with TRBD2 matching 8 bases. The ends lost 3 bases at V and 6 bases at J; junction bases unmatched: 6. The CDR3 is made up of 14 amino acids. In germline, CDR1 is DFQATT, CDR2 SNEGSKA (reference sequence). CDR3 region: CSASSSGRAGELFF. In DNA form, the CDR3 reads TGCAGTGCTAGTTCCAGCGGGAGAGCCGGGGAGCTGTTTTTT.

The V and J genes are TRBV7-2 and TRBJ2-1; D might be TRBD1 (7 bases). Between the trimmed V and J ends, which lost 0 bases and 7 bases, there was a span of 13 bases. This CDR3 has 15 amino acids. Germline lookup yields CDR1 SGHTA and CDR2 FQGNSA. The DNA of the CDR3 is TGTGCCAGCAGCTTAGCAGGGGGCGCGGGGAATGAGCAGTTCTTC. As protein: CASSLAGGAGNEQFF.

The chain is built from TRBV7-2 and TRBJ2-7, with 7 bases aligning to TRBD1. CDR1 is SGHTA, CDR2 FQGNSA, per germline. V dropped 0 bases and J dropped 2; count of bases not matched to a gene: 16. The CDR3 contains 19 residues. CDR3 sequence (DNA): TGTGCCAGCAGCTTAGCGGGGTGGTTTTCAGGGGGAAGCGCCTACGAGCAGTACTTC. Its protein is CASSLAGWFSGGSAYEQYF.

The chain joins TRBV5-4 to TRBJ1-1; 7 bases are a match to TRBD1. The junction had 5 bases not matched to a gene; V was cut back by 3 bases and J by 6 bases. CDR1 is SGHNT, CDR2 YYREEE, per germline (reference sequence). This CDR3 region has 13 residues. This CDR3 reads CASSSPGGPEAFF. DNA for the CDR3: TGTGCCAGCAGCTCGCCAGGGGGTCCTGAAGCTTTCTTT.

The DNA for the CDR3 is TGTGCTAGTGGTTTGGTCTCTGACAGGGCCAGCAGCAATCAGCCCCAGCATTTT. Translation: CASGLVSDRASSNQPQHF. The chain joins TRBV12-5 to TRBJ1-5, with TRBD1 matching 7 bases. The CDR3 totals 18 residues. CDR1 is LGHNT and CDR2 is FRNRAP in the germline V gene. The V and J ends lost 0 bases and 1 base, in that order; junction bases with no gene match: 9.

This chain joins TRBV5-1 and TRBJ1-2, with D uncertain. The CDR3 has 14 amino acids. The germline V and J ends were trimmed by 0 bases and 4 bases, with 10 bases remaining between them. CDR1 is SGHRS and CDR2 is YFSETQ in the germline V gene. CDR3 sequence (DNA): TGCGCCAGCAGCTTGGAGCCGGGGAGCTATGGCTACACCTTC. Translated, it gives CASSLEPGSYGYTF.